Each of the 8 T cell receptor beta chains below was sequenced from the same sample in a study of T cell responses to AZD1222 COVID-19 vaccine. Some clones are missing from TCRdb's copy, which holds only in-frame ones; the method was immunoSEQ multiplex PCR. The sample consists of 75,000 to 95,000 clones, approximately 91% of them appearing once. The sample was peripheral blood, taken on day 0 of AZD1222 vaccination. All receptors derive from an adult in good health.

The chain combines TRBV27 with TRBJ2-7; D gene uncertain. V shed 0 bases and J shed 0 bases, with 12 bases lying between them. The germline gives CDR1 MNHEY, CDR2 SMNVEV (reference sequence). The CDR3 runs to 16 residues. CDR3 DNA sequence: TGTGCCAGCAGTTTATCCCTGGGATTGACCTCCTACGAGCAGTACTTC. Protein: CASSLSLGLTSYEQYF.

The J gene is TRBJ1-1, the V gene TRBV15; tentatively, D is TRBD1 (5 bases). This CDR3 region has 15 residues. Per the germline V gene, CDR1 is LNHNV and CDR2 is YYDKDF (reference sequence). V was cut by 0 bases and J by 4 bases, with 12 bases left in between. The CDR3 is CATSRDWGSITEAFF. The CDR3 region has the DNA TGTGCCACCAGCAGAGATTGGGGCAGTATCACTGAAGCTTTCTTT. Full variable domain (missing parts from reference TRBV15 and TRBJ1-1): DAMVIQNPRYQVTQFGKPVTLSCSQTLNHNVMYWYQQKSSQAPKLLFHYYDKDFNNEADTPDNFQSRRPNTSFCFLDIRSPGLGDTAMYLCATSRDWGSITEAFFGQGTRLTVV.

The V call is TRBV7-6, the J call TRBJ2-5; D might be TRBD1 (5 bases). Germline loops: CDR1 SGHVS, CDR2 FNYEAQ. V was cut by 3 bases and J by 5 bases, with 19 bases left in between. The CDR3 totals 16 residues. The CDR3 reads CASSLTDPSVMETQYF. The DNA of the CDR3 is TGTGCCAGCAGCTTGACAGATCCTTCAGTTATGGAGACCCAGTACTTC. Using reference TRBV7-6 and TRBJ2-5 for the parts outside the CDR3, the full variable domain is GAGVSQSPRYKVTKRGQDVALRCDPISGHVSLYWYRQALGQGPEFLTYFNYEAQQDKSGLPNDRFSAERPEGSISTLTIQRTEQRDSAMYRCASSLTDPSVMETQYFGPGTRLLVL.

The chain joins TRBV3-1 (or the pseudogene TRBV3-2) to TRBJ1-3; unclear D gene. CDR1 is LGHDT and CDR2 is YNNKEL in the germline V gene (reference sequence). The CDR3 has 15 residues. V lost 6 bases to trimming and J lost 0 bases, with 12 bases between them. CDR3 sequence (DNA): TGTGCCAGCAGTACTGCCCGCAGCTCTGGAAACACCATATATTTT. This translates into CASSTARSSGNTIYF.

This clone turned up a few times. The V gene is TRBV6-6, the J gene TRBJ2-3; 7 nucleotides line up with TRBD1. V lost 6 bases to trimming and J lost 5 bases; unmatched junction nucleotides: 8. The CDR3 totals 14 residues. The V gene's germline CDR1 is MNHNY and CDR2 SVGAGI (reference sequence). Written as DNA, the CDR3 is TGTGCCAGCAGACCCAACAGGGGACAAGATACGCAGTATTTT. Amino acids: CASRPNRGQDTQYF.

This rearrangement joins TRBV5-1 to TRBJ2-1, with D maybe TRBD2 (6 bases). There are 14 residues in the CDR3. Germline V gene data show CDR1 as SGHRS and CDR2 as YFSETQ. V shed 6 bases and J shed 6 bases, with 16 bases lying between them. The CDR3 here is CASKSAGLTNEQFF. The DNA of the CDR3 is TGCGCCAGCAAGTCCGCGGGACTCACCAATGAGCAGTTCTTC.

The V call is TRBV25-1, the J call TRBJ2-1, with D possibly called TRBD1 or TRBD2 (6 bases each). This CDR3 comprises 16 residues. Trimming removed 4 bases from V and 0 bases from J, with 13 bases in between. CDR1 and CDR2 from the germline V gene are MGHDK and SYGVNS. The CDR3 loop is CASSGRGVRSYNEQFF. CDR3 DNA: TGTGCCAGCAGTGGAAGGGGGGTCCGCTCCTACAATGAGCAGTTCTTC. Full variable domain (remainder filled in from reference TRBV25-1 and TRBJ2-1): EADIYQTPRYLVIGTGKKITLECSQTMGHDKMYWYQQDPGMELHLIHYSYGVNSTEKGDLSSESTVSRIRTEHFPLTLESARPSHTSQYLCASSGRGVRSYNEQFFGPGTRLTVL.

V and J are TRBV29-1 and TRBJ1-2, with 7 nucleotides matching TRBD1. The CDR3 covers 11 residues. The V gene's germline CDR1 is SQVTM and CDR2 ANQGSEA. V shed 4 bases, J shed 8 bases, and the junction held 4 bases outside the gene matches. This chain's CDR3 is CSVGQGGGYTF. The CDR3 DNA is TGCAGCGTTGGACAGGGAGGCGGCTACACCTTC.